This TCR beta chain originates from a study of cytomegalovirus exposure and HLA in healthy donors. Overall study findings and caveats: Later analysis associated a missense DCLRE1C variant with TCR beta V- and J-gene trimming.

With regard to this clone: Its antigen is unknown.

60 Vbeta and 13 Jbeta primers were used in PCR. Original data processing: Later analysis identified approximately 88 million unique TCR beta chains, some 10 million shared. The data were produced by immunoSEQ multiplex PCR, yet TCRdb's version contains in-frame clones alone and is incomplete. That table furnishes V, J and clone size, whereas the DNA furnished D and trimming. The sample has 110,000 or so clones, approximately 83% seen once; the top ten hold 5% to 6.5%. Germline CDR1 is MGHDK and CDR2 is SYGVNS. V shed 7 bases and J 3 bases; nucleotides not matched to a gene: 7. The CDR3 is 15 amino acids.

Sequencing was done on a sample of PBMCs. This sequence was found in a man younger than 35 in good health and CMV-seronegative. The V gene is TRBV25-1, the J gene TRBJ2-2, with 8 bases aligning to TRBD1. CDR3 protein: CASKSDREDTGELFF. CDR3 DNA: TGTGCCAGCAAATCGGACAGGGAAGACACCGGGGAGCTGTTTTTT.